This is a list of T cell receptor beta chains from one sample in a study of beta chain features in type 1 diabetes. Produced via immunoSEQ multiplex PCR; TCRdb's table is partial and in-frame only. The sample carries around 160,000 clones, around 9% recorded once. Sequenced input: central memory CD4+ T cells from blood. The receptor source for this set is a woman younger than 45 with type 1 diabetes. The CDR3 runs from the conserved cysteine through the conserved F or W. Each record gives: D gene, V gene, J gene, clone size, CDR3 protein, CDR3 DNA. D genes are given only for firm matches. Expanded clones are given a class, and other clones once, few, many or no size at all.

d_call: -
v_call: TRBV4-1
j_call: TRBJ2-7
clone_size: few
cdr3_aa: CASSHSPLRTTRPYEQYF
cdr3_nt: TGCGCCAGCAGCCACTCGCCCCTGCGGACTACCCGACCGTACGAGCAGTACTTC

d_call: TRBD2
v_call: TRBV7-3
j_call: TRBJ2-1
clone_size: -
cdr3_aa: CATRPGLAGNNEQFF
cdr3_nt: TGCGCCACCAGACCGGGACTAGCGGGAAACAATGAGCAGTTCTTC

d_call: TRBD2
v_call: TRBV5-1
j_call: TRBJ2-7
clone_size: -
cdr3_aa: CASSIVIAGETYEQYF
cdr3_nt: TGCGCCAGCAGCATAGTTATAGCGGGAGAAACCTACGAGCAGTACTTC

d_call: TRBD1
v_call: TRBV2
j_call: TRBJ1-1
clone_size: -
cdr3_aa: CAMHRGITEAFF
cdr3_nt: TGTGCCATGCACAGGGGAATCACTGAAGCTTTCTTT

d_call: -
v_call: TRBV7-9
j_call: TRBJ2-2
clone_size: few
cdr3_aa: CASSDQGTGELFF
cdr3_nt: TGTGCCAGCAGCGATCAGGGCACCGGGGAGCTGTTTTTT

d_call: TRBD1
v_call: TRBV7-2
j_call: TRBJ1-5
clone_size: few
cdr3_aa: CASSPGTGDQPQHF
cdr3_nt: TGTGCCAGCAGCCCCGGGACAGGGGACCAGCCCCAGCATTTT

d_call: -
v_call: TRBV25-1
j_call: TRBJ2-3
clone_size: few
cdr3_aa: CASSIGGGGEGTQYF
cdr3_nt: TGTGCCAGCAGCATAGGAGGGGGAGGGGAAGGCACACAGTATTTT

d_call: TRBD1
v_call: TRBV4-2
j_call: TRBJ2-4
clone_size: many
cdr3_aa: CASSRGTGPYQNIQYF
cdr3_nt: TGTGCCAGCAGCCGAGGGACAGGCCCCTACCAAAACATTCAGTACTTC

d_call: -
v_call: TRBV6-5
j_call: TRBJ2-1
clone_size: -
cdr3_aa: CASSQTSSSYNEQFF
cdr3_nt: TGTGCCAGCAGTCAAACTAGCAGTTCCTACAATGAGCAGTTCTTC

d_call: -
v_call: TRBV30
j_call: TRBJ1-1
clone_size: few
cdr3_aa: CACTGSGTEAFF
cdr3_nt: TGTGCCTGCACAGGGTCGGGCACTGAAGCTTTCTTT

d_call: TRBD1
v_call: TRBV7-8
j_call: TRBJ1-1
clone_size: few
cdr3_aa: CASSPSGTENTEAFF
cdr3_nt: TGTGCCAGCAGCCCATCCGGGACAGAGAACACTGAAGCTTTCTTT

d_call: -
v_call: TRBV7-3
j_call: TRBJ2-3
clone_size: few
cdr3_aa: CASSLNSGTDTQYF
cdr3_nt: TGTGCCAGCAGCCTAAATAGCGGCACAGATACGCAGTATTTT

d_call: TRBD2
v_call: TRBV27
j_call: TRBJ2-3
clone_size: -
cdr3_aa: CASRGLAGDPTTDTQYF
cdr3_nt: TGTGCCAGCAGGGGACTAGCGGGAGACCCGACCACAGATACGCAGTATTTT

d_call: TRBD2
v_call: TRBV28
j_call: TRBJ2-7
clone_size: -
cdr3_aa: CATRTSGSYEQYF
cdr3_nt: TGTGCCACCCGGACTAGCGGGAGTTACGAGCAGTACTTC

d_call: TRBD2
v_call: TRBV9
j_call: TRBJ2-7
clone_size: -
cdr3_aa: CASSVDVAGAIYEQYF
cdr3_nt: TGTGCCAGCAGCGTAGATGTAGCGGGAGCAATCTACGAGCAGTACTTC

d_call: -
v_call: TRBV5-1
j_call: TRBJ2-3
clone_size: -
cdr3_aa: CASSWVNRDSTDTQYF
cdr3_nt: TGCGCCAGCAGCTGGGTGAACAGGGACAGCACAGATACGCAGTATTTT

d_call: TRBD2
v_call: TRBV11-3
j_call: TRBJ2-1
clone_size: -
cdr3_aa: CASSLRTSDNEQFF
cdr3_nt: TGTGCCAGCAGCTTACGGACTAGCGACAATGAGCAGTTCTTC

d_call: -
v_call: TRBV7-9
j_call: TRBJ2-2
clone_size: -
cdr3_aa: CASSLGATNTGELFF
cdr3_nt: TGTGCCAGCAGCTTAGGGGCCACGAACACCGGGGAGCTGTTTTTT

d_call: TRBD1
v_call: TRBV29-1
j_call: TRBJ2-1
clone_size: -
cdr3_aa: CSVVGGQGRDEQFF
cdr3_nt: TGCAGCGTTGTCGGAGGACAGGGAAGGGATGAGCAGTTCTTC

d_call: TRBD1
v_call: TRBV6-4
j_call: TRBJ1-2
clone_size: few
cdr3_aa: CASSDSWTGEGGYTF
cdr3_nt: TGTGCCAGCAGTGACTCCTGGACAGGGGAAGGTGGCTACACCTTC

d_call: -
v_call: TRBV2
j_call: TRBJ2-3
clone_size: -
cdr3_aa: CASSGQPGTDTQYF
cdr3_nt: TGTGCCAGCAGTGGACAGCCTGGCACAGATACGCAGTATTTT

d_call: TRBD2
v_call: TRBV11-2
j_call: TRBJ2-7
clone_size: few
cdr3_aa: CASSLGEGTSGIYEQYF
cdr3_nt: TGTGCCAGCAGCTTAGGAGAGGGGACTAGCGGGATCTACGAGCAGTACTTC

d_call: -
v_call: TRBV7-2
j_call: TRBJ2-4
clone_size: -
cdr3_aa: CASSLGWQSDIQYF
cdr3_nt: TGTGCCAGCAGCTTAGGCTGGCAGTCAGACATTCAGTACTTC

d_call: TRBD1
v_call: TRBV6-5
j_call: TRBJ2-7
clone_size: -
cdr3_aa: CASSGGPGGYEQYF
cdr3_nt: TGTGCCAGCAGTGGTGGTCCAGGGGGCTACGAGCAGTACTTC

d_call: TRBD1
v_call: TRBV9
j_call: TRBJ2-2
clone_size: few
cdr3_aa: CASSADRGWTGELFF
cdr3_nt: TGTGCCAGCAGCGCCGACAGGGGTTGGACCGGGGAGCTGTTTTTT

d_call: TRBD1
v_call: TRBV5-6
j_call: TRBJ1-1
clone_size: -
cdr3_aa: CASSLAGGAGAEAFF
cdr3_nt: TGTGCCAGCAGCCTTGCAGGGGGCGCGGGGGCTGAAGCTTTCTTT

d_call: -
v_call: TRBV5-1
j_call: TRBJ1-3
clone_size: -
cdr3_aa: CASSLAHQGSGNTIYF
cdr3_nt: TGCGCCAGCAGCTTGGCCCACCAGGGTTCTGGAAACACCATATATTTT